This passage covers 17 T cell receptor beta chains from one sample sequenced in a study of regulatory T cells in long-lasting Graves disease. Time point meaning: newly diagnosed GD, antithyroid drugs for less than 3 months. TCR sequences were obtained from RNA taken from PBMCs. Arm-PCR of CDR3 regions and iRepertoire HTBI primers were the basis on which TCR beta libraries were built. TCRdb ran MiXCR on the multiplex PCR reads and lists one entry per CDR3 protein. The sample yields 200,000 to 250,000 distinct CDR3 sequences, around 19% seen once. In addition, the sample was reused for a study of T cells in Graves' hyperthyroidism and ophthalmopathy.

Sequences were derived from peripheral blood mononuclear cells (PBMCs), sampled at new diagnosis, from a patient treated with antithyroid drugs. These receptors originate from a woman in her thirties with Graves disease.

For this clonotype: This sequence may be a read error, since a much larger clone differs from it by one base. The chain uses TRBV3-1 and TRBJ1-4; D gene unclear. CDR1 is LGHDT, CDR2 YNNKEL, per germline (reference sequence). CDR3 length: 13 residues. The CDR3 spells CASHGSDNEELFF. In nucleotides, the CDR3 is TGTGCTAGCCACGGCAGTGATAATGAAGAACTGTTTTTT. The whole variable domain, remainder taken from reference TRBV3-1 and TRBJ1-4, is DTAVSQTPKYLVTQMGNDKSIKCEQNLGHDTMYWYKQDSKKFLKIMFSYNNKELIINETVPNRFSPKSPDKAHLNLHINSLELGDSAVYFCASHGSDNEELFFGSGTQLSVL.

This clonotype was observed many times. The J gene is TRBJ2-1, the V gene TRBV7-9; tentative D call: TRBD2 (6 bases). The CDR3 covers 15 residues. Per germline, CDR1 SEHNR and CDR2 FQNEAQ (reference sequence). Between the trimmed V and J ends, which lost 2 bases and 8 bases, there was a span of 16 bases. CDR3 region: CASSLNGSPGDEQFF. The CDR3 DNA is TGTGCCAGCAGCTTAAACGGGAGCCCCGGGGATGAGCAGTTCTTC.

This clonotype was found many times. The chain uses TRBV19 and TRBJ2-1, with D perhaps being TRBD1 or TRBD2 (5 bases each). Germline CDR1 is LNHDA and CDR2 is SQIVND (reference sequence). CDR3 length: 15 residues. Trimming stripped 7 bases from V and 5 bases from J, with 18 bases between. CDR3 nucleotides: TGTGCCAGTAACTATGGGGGATGGGGAGACAATGAGCAGTTCTTC. It translates to CASNYGGWGDNEQFF.

This clonotype was observed many times. The CDR3 DNA is TGCAGCGTTGAAACAGGCCTAAATCAGCCCCAGCATTTT. This sequence encodes CSVETGLNQPQHF. The chain has TRBV29-1 and TRBJ1-5; possibly TRBD1 for D (5 bases). Germline loops: CDR1 SQVTM, CDR2 ANQGSEA. The CDR3 extends over 13 amino acids. The ends were cut back, 2 bases at V and 4 bases at J, with 9 bases in the middle. Using reference TRBV29-1 and TRBJ1-5 for the parts outside the CDR3, the full variable domain is SAVISQKPSRDICQRGTSLTIQCQVDSQVTMMFWYRQQPGQSLTLIATANQGSEATYESGFVIDKFPISRPNLTFSTLTVSNMSPEDSSIYLCSVETGLNQPQHFGDGTRLSIL.

The sample holds many counts of this clonotype. The genes are TRBV6-1 and TRBJ1-2; D not resolved. CDR3 length equals 13 residues. The germline V gene has CDR1 MNHNS and CDR2 SASEGT. Trimming stripped 6 bases from V and 4 bases from J, with 12 bases between. Here the CDR3 reads CASSPGIGYGYTF. CDR3 bases: TGTGCCAGCAGCCCGGGGATTGGCTATGGCTACACCTTC.

In this sample, this clonotype turned up many times. V and J are TRBV6-1 and TRBJ2-7; a possible D gene is TRBD1 (6 bases). Germline V gene lookup returns CDR1 MNHNS and CDR2 SASEGT. The V end was cut by 4 bases, the J end by 1 base, with 14 bases between. CDR3 length equals 15 residues. The CDR3 nucleotides are TGTGCCAGCAGTGCCCGGATAACAGGGTCCTACGAGCAGTACTTC. Translation gives CASSARITGSYEQYF.

The chain recombines TRBV12-3 or TRBV12-4 with TRBJ2-1; the match to TRBD2 covers 13 bases. J gave up 9 bases and V 6 bases, and 8 bases lay outside the gene matches. The CDR3 contains 15 residues. CDR3 in amino acids: CASSKGLAGSGEQFF. CDR3 bases: TGTGCCAGCAGCAAGGGACTAGCGGGAAGTGGTGAGCAGTTCTTC.

This chain links TRBV11-2 with TRBJ1-5, with TRBD1 as a possible D gene (6 bases). The CDR3 covers 15 residues. Germline assignment: CDR1 SGHAT and CDR2 FQNNGV. V was pared by 3 bases and J by 5 bases, with 14 bases between. CDR3 coding DNA: TGTGCCAGCAGCTTCCCCGGGACAAGAGATCAGCCCCAGCATTTT. This encodes CASSFPGTRDQPQHF.

At least ten counts were recorded for this clonotype. This chain connects TRBV6-5 to TRBJ1-1; TRBD1 matches 9 bases. CDR3 length: 15 residues. J was trimmed by 5 bases and V by 4 bases; bases with no gene match: 8. CDR1 MNHEY and CDR2 SVGAGI come from the germline V gene. CDR3 nucleotides: TGTGCCAGCAGTTCCTACTTGGACAGGGGAACTGAAGCTTTCTTT. Its protein product is CASSSYLDRGTEAFF.

Points on this clonotype: Mismatch with germline at one junction end may stem from a read error. J is TRBJ1-6 and V is TRBV5-5; unclear D gene. The CDR3 length is 16 residues. Germline CDR1 reads SGHKS; CDR2 reads YYEKEE (reference sequence). The CDR3 reads CASTFIRSSYHSPLLF. The CDR3 DNA sequence: TGCGCCAGCACCTTTATCCGGAGCTCTTATCATTCACCCCTCCTCTTC.

In this sample, this clonotype turned up many times. The chain couples TRBV4-1 to TRBJ2-7; TRBD2 matches at 9 bases. The CDR3 consists of 16 residues. Trimming removed 3 bases from V and 0 bases from J; junction bases left unmatched: 6. Germline V CDR1 and CDR2: MGHRA, YSYEKL. This chain's CDR3 is CASSQSGSGSSYEQYF. CDR3 DNA sequence: TGCGCCAGCAGCCAGAGCGGTAGCGGGAGCTCCTACGAGCAGTACTTC.

The sample holds many counts of this clonotype. This chain connects TRBV16 to TRBJ1-2; 8 positions agree with TRBD1. From germline, CDR1 is KGHSY and CDR2 FQNENV. V shed 4 bases, J shed 4 bases, and the junction held 8 bases outside the gene matches. CDR3 size: 15 residues. The CDR3 nucleotides read TGTGCCAGCAGCCTTACCGGACAGGGAGGCTATGGCTACACCTTC. Its protein is CASSLTGQGGYGYTF.

J is TRBJ2-3 and V is TRBV28, with a possible D match to TRBD2 (6 bases). V lost 5 bases and J lost 5, with 20 bases in between. The germline V gene encodes CDR1 MDHEN and CDR2 SYDVKM. There are 16 residues in the CDR3. Here the CDR3 reads CASSPRGGTRGDTQYF. The DNA of the CDR3 is TGTGCCAGCAGTCCTAGGGGCGGGACGCGGGGAGATACGCAGTATTTT.

This clonotype has more than one count but fewer than ten. The chain joins TRBV3-1 to TRBJ2-7; 9 positions match TRBD1. CDR1 is LGHDT and CDR2 is YNNKEL in the germline V gene (reference sequence). CDR3 length: 17 residues. Trimming at V came to 1 base and at J to 6 bases, leaving 13 bases not matched to a gene. CDR3 DNA sequence: TGTGCCAGCAGCCAAGGGAAGCTCCGGGACAGGGAGGGCGAGCAGTACTTC. Translating gives CASSQGKLRDREGEQYF.

This clonotype was seen ten or more times. This chain uses TRBV10-3 with TRBJ1-1; D remains ambiguous. The CDR3 sequence is 14 residues long. The ends were cut back, 2 bases at V and 6 bases at J, with 13 bases in the middle. The germline CDR1 and CDR2 sequences are ENHRY and SYGVKD. The CDR3 reads CAISEGPGSAEAFF. The CDR3 DNA sequence: TGTGCCATCAGTGAGGGCCCCGGTTCGGCTGAAGCTTTCTTT.

The chain combines TRBV28 with TRBJ2-5; 7 bases fit TRBD2. CDR3 length: 16 residues. The junction had 14 bases not matched to a gene; V was cut back by 6 bases and J by 4 bases. The germline V gene encodes CDR1 MDHEN and CDR2 SYDVKM. The CDR3 loop reads CASRSLAEPGTETQYF. CDR3 DNA: TGTGCCAGCAGAAGCCTAGCGGAGCCAGGTACAGAGACCCAGTACTTC.

This clonotype was seen many times. This chain joins TRBV6-2 or TRBV6-3 and TRBJ2-2; 7 nucleotides match TRBD2. J lost 7 bases, V lost 5 bases, and 22 bases had no gene match. CDR1 and CDR2 (germline): MNHEY, SVGEGT. The CDR3 consists of 19 residues. CDR3 DNA sequence: TGTGCCAGCAGTGAAGAATCGGACTTTGAGGGAGGGAGCGACGGGGAGCTGTTTTTT. Its translation is CASSEESDFEGGSDGELFF.